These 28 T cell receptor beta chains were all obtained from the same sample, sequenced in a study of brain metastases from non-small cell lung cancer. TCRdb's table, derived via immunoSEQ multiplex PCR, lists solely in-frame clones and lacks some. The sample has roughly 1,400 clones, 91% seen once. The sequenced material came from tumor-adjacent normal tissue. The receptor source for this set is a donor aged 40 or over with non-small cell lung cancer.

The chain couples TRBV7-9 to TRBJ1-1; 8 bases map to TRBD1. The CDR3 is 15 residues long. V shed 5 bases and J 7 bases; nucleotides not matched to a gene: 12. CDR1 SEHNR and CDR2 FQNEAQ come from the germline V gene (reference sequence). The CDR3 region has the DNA TGTGCCAGCAGCGCCGCACCAGGGGGCAGGGTTGAAGCTTTCTTT. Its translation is CASSAAPGGRVEAFF.

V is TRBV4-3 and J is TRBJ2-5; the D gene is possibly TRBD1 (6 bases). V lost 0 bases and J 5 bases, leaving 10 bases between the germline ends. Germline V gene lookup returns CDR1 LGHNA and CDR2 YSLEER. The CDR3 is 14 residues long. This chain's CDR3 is CASSQEGGRETQYF. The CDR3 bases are TGCGCCAGCAGCCAAGAAGGGGGACGGGAGACCCAGTACTTC.

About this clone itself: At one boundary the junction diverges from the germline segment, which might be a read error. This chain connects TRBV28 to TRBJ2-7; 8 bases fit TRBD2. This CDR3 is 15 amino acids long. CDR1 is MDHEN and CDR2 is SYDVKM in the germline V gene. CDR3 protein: CASSFAGGYWYEQYF. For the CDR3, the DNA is TGTGCCAGCAGTTTTGCGGGAGGTTATTGGTACGAGCAATACTTC.

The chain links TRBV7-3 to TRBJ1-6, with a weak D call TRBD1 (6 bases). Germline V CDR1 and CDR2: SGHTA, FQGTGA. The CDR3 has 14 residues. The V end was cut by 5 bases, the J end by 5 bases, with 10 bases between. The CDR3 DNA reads TGTGCCAGCAGCCCGACAGGTCATAATTCACCCCTCCACTTT. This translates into CASSPTGHNSPLHF.

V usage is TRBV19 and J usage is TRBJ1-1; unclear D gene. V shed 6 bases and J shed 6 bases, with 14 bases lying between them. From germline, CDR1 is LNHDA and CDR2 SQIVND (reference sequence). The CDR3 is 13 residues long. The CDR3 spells CASRKGKEAEAFF. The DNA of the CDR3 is TGTGCCAGTAGAAAAGGAAAAGAAGCTGAAGCTTTCTTT.

CDR3 in DNA: TGTGCCAGCAGCTTCTTTGCGGACGGTGGCGGTTACACCTTC. Encoded protein: CASSFFADGGGYTF. J is TRBJ1-2 and V is TRBV11-1, with D unresolved. The CDR3 has 14 amino acids. Germline CDR1 SGHAT, CDR2 FQDESV (reference sequence). V dropped 3 bases and J dropped 11 bases, with 19 bases sitting between them.

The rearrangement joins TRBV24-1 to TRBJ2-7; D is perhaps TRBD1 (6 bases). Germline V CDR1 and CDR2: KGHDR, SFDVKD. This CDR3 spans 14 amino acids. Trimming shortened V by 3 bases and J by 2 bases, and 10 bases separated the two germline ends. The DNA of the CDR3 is TGTGCCACCAGTGATCCGGGACACCCCTACGAGCAGTACTTC. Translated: CATSDPGHPYEQYF.

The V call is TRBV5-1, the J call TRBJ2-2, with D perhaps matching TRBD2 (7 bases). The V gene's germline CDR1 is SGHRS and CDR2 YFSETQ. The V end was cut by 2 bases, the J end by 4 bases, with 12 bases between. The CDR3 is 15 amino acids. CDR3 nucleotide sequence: TGCGCCAGCAGCTTCCTGGCGGGGGCCACCGGGGAGCTGTTTTTT. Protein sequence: CASSFLAGATGELFF.

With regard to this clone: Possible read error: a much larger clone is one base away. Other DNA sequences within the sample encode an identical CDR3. The DNA of the CDR3 is TGTGCCAGCAGCGCAAGTCCTGGGACTAGCGGTGAGCAGTTCTTC. As protein: CASSASPGTSGEQFF. This chain joins TRBV9 and TRBJ2-1; TRBD2 matches 11 bases. Germline loops: CDR1 SGDLS, CDR2 YYNGEE. Germline trimming cut 3 bases from V and 9 bases from J; bases unmatched to any gene: 8. The CDR3 length is 15 residues.

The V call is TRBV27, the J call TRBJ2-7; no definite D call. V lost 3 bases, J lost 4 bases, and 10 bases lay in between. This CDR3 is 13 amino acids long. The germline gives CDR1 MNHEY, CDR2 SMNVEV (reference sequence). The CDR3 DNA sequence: TGTGCCAGCAGTTTCGCCTTTCGGTACGAGCAGTACTTC. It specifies CASSFAFRYEQYF.

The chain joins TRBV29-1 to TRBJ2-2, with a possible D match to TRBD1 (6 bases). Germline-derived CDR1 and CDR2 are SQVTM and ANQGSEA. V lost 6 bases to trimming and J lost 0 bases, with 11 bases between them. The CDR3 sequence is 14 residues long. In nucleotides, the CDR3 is TGCAGCGTGGCAGGGGCGGCGAACACCGGGGAGCTGTTTTTT. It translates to CSVAGAANTGELFF.

For the CDR3, the DNA is TGCGCCAGCAGCCAAATATCAAGTGACATACCACCGGGAACTGAAGCTTTCTTT. Protein sequence: CASSQISSDIPPGTEAFF. The V and J genes are TRBV4-3 and TRBJ1-1; D gene unclear. Germline CDR1 and CDR2: LGHNA and YSLEER. The CDR3 contains 18 residues. V lost 2 bases to trimming and J lost 5 bases, with 24 bases between them.

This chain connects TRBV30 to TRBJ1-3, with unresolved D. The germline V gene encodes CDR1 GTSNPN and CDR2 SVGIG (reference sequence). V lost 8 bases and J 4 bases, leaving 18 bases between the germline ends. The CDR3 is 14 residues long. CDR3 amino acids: CATGADISGNTIYF. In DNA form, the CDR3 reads TGTGCCACGGGCGCCGACATATCAGGAAACACCATATATTTT.

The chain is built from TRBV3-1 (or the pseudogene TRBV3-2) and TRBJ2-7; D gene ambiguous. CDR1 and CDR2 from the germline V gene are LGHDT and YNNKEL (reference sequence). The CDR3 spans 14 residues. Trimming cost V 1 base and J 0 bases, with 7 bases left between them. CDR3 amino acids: CASSQGRLSYEQYF. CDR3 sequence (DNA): TGTGCCAGCAGCCAAGGCAGGCTCTCCTACGAGCAGTACTTC.

Here the CDR3 reads CATRIGGKDEQFF. CDR3 bases: TGTGCCACCAGGATCGGGGGTAAGGATGAGCAGTTCTTC. V and J are TRBV24-1 and TRBJ2-1; possibly TRBD2 for D (6 bases). Trimming cost V 7 bases and J 8 bases, with 14 bases left between them. In germline, CDR1 is KGHDR, CDR2 SFDVKD. The CDR3 is 13 amino acids.

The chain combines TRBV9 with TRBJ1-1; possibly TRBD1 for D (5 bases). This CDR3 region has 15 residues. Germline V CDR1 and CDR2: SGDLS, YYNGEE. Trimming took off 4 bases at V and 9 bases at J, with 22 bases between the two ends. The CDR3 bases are TGTGCCAGCAGCCCCGGGGGGGTGACGACCCTTAAAGCTTTCTTT. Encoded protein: CASSPGGVTTLKAFF.

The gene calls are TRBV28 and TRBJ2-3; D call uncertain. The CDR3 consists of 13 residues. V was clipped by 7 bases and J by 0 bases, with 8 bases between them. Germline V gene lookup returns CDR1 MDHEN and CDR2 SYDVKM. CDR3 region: CASTQVSTDTQYF. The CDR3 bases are TGTGCCAGCACCCAGGTGAGCACAGATACGCAGTATTTT.

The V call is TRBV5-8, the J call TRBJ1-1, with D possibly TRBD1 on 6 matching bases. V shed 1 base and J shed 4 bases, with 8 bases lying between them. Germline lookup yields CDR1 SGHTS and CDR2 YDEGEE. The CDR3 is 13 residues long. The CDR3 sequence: CASSLLGGTEAFF. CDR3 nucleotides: TGTGCCAGCAGCTTGTTAGGGGGCACTGAAGCTTTCTTT.

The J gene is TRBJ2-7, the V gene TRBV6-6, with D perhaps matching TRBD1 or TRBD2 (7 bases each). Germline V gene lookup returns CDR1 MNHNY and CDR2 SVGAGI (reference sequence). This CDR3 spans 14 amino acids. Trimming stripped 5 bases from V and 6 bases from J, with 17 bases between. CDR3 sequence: CASSRLTGRGEQYF. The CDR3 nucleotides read TGTGCCAGCAGTCGATTGACAGGGAGGGGCGAGCAGTACTTC.

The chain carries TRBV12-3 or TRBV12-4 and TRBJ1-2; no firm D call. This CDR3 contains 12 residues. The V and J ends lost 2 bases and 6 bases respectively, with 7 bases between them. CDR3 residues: CASSLIGNGYTF. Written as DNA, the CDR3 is TGTGCCAGCAGTTTAATCGGAAATGGCTACACCTTC.

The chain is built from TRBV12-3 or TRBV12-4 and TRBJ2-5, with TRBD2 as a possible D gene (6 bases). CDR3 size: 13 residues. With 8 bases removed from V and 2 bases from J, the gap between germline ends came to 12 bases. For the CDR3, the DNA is TGTGCCAGCGCGCGGGACGCACAAGAGACCCAGTACTTC. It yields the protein CASARDAQETQYF.

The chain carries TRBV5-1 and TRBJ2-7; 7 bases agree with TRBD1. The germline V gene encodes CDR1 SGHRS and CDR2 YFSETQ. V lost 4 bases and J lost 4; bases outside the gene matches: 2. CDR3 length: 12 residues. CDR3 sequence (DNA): TGCGCCAGCAGCAACAGGGGATACGAGCAGTACTTC. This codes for CASSNRGYEQYF.

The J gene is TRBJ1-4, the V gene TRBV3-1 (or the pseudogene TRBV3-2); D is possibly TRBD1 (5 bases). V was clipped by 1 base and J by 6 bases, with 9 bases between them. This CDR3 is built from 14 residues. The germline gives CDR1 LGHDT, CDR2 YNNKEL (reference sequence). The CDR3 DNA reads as TGTGCCAGCAGCCAAGTCCAGGGTTATGAAAAACTGTTTTTT. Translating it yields CASSQVQGYEKLFF.

The CDR3 region is CASSQGVRNEQYF. CDR3 DNA: TGTGCCAGCAGCCAAGGGGTGAGGAACGAGCAGTACTTC. V is TRBV3-1 (or the pseudogene TRBV3-2) and J is TRBJ2-7, with D hard to call. Trimming took off 1 base at V and 5 bases at J, with 9 bases between the two ends. CDR3 size: 13 residues. From germline, CDR1 is LGHDT and CDR2 YNNKEL (reference sequence).

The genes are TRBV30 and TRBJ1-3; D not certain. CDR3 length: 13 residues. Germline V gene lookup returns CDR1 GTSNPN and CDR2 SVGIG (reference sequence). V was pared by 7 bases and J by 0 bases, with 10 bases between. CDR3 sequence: CASYSGSGNTIYF. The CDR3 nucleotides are TGTGCCTCTTACTCGGGCTCTGGAAACACCATATATTTT.

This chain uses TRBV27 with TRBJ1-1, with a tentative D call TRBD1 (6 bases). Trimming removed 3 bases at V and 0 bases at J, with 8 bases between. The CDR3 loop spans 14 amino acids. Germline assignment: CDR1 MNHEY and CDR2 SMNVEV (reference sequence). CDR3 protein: CASSLTGMNTEAFF. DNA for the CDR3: TGTGCCAGCAGTTTGACAGGAATGAACACTGAAGCTTTCTTT.

The CDR3 sequence is CASSSSREDTEAFF. The CDR3 DNA follows: TGTGCCAGCAGTTCATCTAGAGAGGACACTGAAGCTTTCTTT. The chain uses TRBV6-5 and TRBJ1-1; no clear D. Germline V gives CDR1 MNHEY, CDR2 SVGAGI. V lost 4 bases and J lost 3, with 12 bases in between. This CDR3 spans 14 amino acids.

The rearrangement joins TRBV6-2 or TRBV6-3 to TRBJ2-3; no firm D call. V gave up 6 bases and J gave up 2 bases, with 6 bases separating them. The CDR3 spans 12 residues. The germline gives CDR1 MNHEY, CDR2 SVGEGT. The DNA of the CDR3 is TGTGCCAGCAGCGGGTTCACAGATACGCAGTATTTT. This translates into CASSGFTDTQYF.